The 3 T cell receptor beta chains listed next were all sequenced from one sample in a study of cytomegalovirus exposure and HLA in healthy donors. The PCR used 60 Vbeta and 13 Jbeta primers. Assay: immunoSEQ multiplex PCR; the TCRdb copy retains only in-frame clones and omits some. The sample has under 150,000 clones; roughly 82% are singletons. Sequencing input: PBMCs. The receptors derive from a man in his fifties in good health and CMV-seronegative.

This chain links TRBV30 with TRBJ2-7, with 8 bases that match TRBD1. With 1 base clipped from V and 4 bases from J, the junction kept 12 bases outside the gene matches. This CDR3 has 16 amino acids. CDR1 GTSNPN and CDR2 SVGIG come from the germline V gene (reference sequence). CDR3 nucleotides: TGTGCCTGGAGTGGACGATGGACAGGGAGAGATTACGAGCAGTACTTC. Protein sequence: CAWSGRWTGRDYEQYF.

This clone appeared a single time. The chain combines TRBV19 with TRBJ1-1, with 9 positions matching TRBD1. This CDR3 contains 14 residues. The V gene's germline CDR1 is LNHDA and CDR2 SQIVND (reference sequence). V shed 3 bases, J shed 1 base, and the junction held 0 bases outside the gene matches. In nucleotides, the CDR3 is TGTGCCAGTAGTATGGGACAGGGGAACACTGAAGCTTTCTTT. As protein: CASSMGQGNTEAFF.

The V call is TRBV4-3, the J call TRBJ1-2, with 9 bases fitting TRBD1. Germline CDR1 reads LGHNA; CDR2 reads YSLEER. This CDR3 is built from 13 residues. With 4 bases clipped from V and 6 bases from J, the junction kept 3 bases outside the gene matches. CDR3 region: CASSPRTGDGYTF. CDR3 bases: TGCGCCAGCAGCCCTCGGACAGGGGATGGCTACACCTTC.